These 2 T cell receptor beta chains originate from one sample sequenced in a study of blood T cell repertoires in COVID-19. Sequencing used immunoSEQ multiplex PCR; TCRdb keeps in-frame clones, though not all of them. The table has some 74,000 clones, around 90% seen once. Sequences were obtained from peripheral blood. These TCRs come from a man aged 50 to 60 with active COVID-19.

The chain recombines TRBV9 with TRBJ2-2; the D is unclear. The CDR3 totals 14 residues. The V end was cut by 4 bases, the J end by 1 base, with 8 bases between. The germline CDR1 and CDR2 sequences are SGDLS and YYNGEE. The CDR3 is CASSPRVNTGELFF. CDR3 in DNA: TGTGCCAGCAGCCCCCGGGTGAACACCGGGGAGCTGTTTTTT. The whole variable domain, remainder taken from reference TRBV9 and TRBJ2-2, is DSGVTQTPKHLITATGQRVTLRCSPRSGDLSVYWYQQSLDQGLQFLIQYYNGEERAKGNILERFSAQQFPDLHSELNLSSLELGDSALYFCASSPRVNTGELFFGEGSRLTVL.

This chain joins TRBV28 and TRBJ1-2; tentatively, D is TRBD1 (6 bases). CDR1 MDHEN and CDR2 SYDVKM come from the germline V gene. V was clipped by 9 bases and J by 8 bases, with 16 bases between them. This CDR3 has 12 residues. In DNA, the CDR3 is TGTGCCAGTGCTGGGGGGGGGCAGGGCTACACCTTC. As protein: CASAGGGQGYTF.